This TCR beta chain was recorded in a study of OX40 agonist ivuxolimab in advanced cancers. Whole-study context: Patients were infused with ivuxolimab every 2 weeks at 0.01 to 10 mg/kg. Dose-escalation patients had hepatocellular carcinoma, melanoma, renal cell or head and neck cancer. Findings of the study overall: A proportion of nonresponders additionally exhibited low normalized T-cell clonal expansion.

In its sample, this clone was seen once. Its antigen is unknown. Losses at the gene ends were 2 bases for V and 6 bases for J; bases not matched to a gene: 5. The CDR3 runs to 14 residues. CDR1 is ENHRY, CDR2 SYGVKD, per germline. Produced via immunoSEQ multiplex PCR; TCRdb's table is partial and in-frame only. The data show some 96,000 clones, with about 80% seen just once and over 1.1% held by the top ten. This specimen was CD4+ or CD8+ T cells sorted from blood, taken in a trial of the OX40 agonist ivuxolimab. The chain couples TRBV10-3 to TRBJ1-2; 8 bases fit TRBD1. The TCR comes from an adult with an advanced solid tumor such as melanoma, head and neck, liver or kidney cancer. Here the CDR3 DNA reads TGTGCCATCAGTGAGGGGTTGACAGGGGATGGCTACACCTTC. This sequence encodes CAISEGLTGDGYTF.